A selection of T cell receptor beta chains follows, all from one sample in a study of memory CD4+ T cells and cytomegalovirus serostatus. Assay: immunoSEQ multiplex PCR; the TCRdb copy retains only in-frame clones and omits some. The repertoire holds tens of thousands of clones, with roughly 72% as singletons. Material for sequencing was memory CD4+ T cells from blood. The source of these receptors is an adult in good health and CMV-seropositive. CDR3s include the opening cysteine and the closing phenylalanine or tryptophan. A D gene is named only where the DNA matches it firmly. Rows give clone size only sometimes, using once, few, many, or a class for an expanded clone.

d_gene: NA
j_gene: TRBJ1-1
v_gene: TRBV5-1
abundance: few
CDR3nt: TGCGCCAGCAGTTCGGGGGAGAACACTGAAGCTTTCTTT
CDR3aa: CASSSGENTEAFF

d_gene: TRBD2
j_gene: TRBJ2-5
v_gene: TRBV7-2
abundance: NA
CDR3nt: TGTGCCAGCAGCTTTTCTAGCGGGGGGCGAGAGACCCAGTACTTC
CDR3aa: CASSFSSGGRETQYF

d_gene: NA
j_gene: TRBJ1-4
v_gene: TRBV4-3
abundance: once
CDR3nt: TGCGCCAGCAGCCAAGATTTGGGCAGAACTAATGAAAAACTGTTTTTT
CDR3aa: CASSQDLGRTNEKLFF

d_gene: NA
j_gene: TRBJ2-3
v_gene: TRBV27
abundance: NA
CDR3nt: TGTGCCAGCAGTCTAACACGCTTAACAGATACGCAGTATTTT
CDR3aa: CASSLTRLTDTQYF

d_gene: NA
j_gene: TRBJ2-7
v_gene: TRBV19
abundance: NA
CDR3nt: TGTGCCAGTAGTACCGGGACTGCGAGGAGGTACGAGCAGTACTTC
CDR3aa: CASSTGTARRYEQYF

d_gene: TRBD1
j_gene: TRBJ1-2
v_gene: TRBV2
abundance: once
CDR3nt: TGTGCCAGCAGCCTGGACAGGGGGCGGGCTAACTATGGCTACACCTTC
CDR3aa: CASSLDRGRANYGYTF

d_gene: NA
j_gene: TRBJ1-1
v_gene: TRBV5-1
abundance: NA
CDR3nt: TGCGCCAGCAGCTTGGATGAGGGAGGGGTGAACACTGAAGCTTTCTTT
CDR3aa: CASSLDEGGVNTEAFF

d_gene: NA
j_gene: TRBJ2-7
v_gene: TRBV5-4
abundance: NA
CDR3nt: TGTGCCAGCAGCGCCCGGGACACAGAGCAGTACTTC
CDR3aa: CASSARDTEQYF

d_gene: TRBD1
j_gene: TRBJ1-4
v_gene: TRBV7-9
abundance: few
CDR3nt: TGTGCCAGCAGGGGACAGGGGGCTGTTCGTGAAAAACTGTTTTTT
CDR3aa: CASRGQGAVREKLFF

d_gene: NA
j_gene: TRBJ1-2
v_gene: TRBV2
abundance: NA
CDR3nt: TGTGCCAGCAGTCCTTCCGTTCGGGCAGAACGAAGTTATGGCTACACCTTC
CDR3aa: CASSPSVRAERSYGYTF

d_gene: NA
j_gene: TRBJ1-2
v_gene: TRBV7-6
abundance: once
CDR3nt: TGTGCCAGCAGCATGACAGCTAACTATGGCTACACCTTC
CDR3aa: CASSMTANYGYTF

d_gene: TRBD2
j_gene: TRBJ2-3
v_gene: TRBV5-1
abundance: NA
CDR3nt: TGCGCCAGCAGCCCGACAGCGGGGACGGGGGATACGCAGTATTTT
CDR3aa: CASSPTAGTGDTQYF

d_gene: NA
j_gene: TRBJ1-2
v_gene: TRBV7-2
abundance: NA
CDR3nt: TGTGCCAGCAGCTTAGCCGGGGCAGGGGCGCATAACGGCTACACCTTC
CDR3aa: CASSLAGAGAHNGYTF

d_gene: NA
j_gene: TRBJ2-5
v_gene: TRBV28
abundance: NA
CDR3nt: TGTGCCAGCAGTTTTCGGTCTGGGGGCTGGCAAGAGACCCAGTACTTC
CDR3aa: CASSFRSGGWQETQYF

d_gene: NA
j_gene: TRBJ1-2
v_gene: TRBV4-2
abundance: NA
CDR3nt: TGTGCCAGCAGCCAAGATTGGTCAGAAAAAAGCGGCTACACCTTC
CDR3aa: CASSQDWSEKSGYTF

d_gene: TRBD1
j_gene: TRBJ2-7
v_gene: TRBV7-6
abundance: NA
CDR3nt: TGTGCCAGCAGCTCAGACAGGGGCCCCTACGAGCAGTACTTC
CDR3aa: CASSSDRGPYEQYF

d_gene: NA
j_gene: TRBJ2-1
v_gene: TRBV18
abundance: once
CDR3nt: TGTGCCAGCTCACCAACCTCCAACTACAATGAGCAGTTCTTC
CDR3aa: CASSPTSNYNEQFF

d_gene: TRBD1
j_gene: TRBJ2-3
v_gene: TRBV5-1
abundance: NA
CDR3nt: TGCGCCAGCAGCTTGGGACAGGGCCCCACAGATACGCAGTATTTT
CDR3aa: CASSLGQGPTDTQYF

d_gene: NA
j_gene: TRBJ1-3
v_gene: TRBV7-6
abundance: NA
CDR3nt: TGTGCCAGCAGCTTAGGTGGAAACACCATATATTTT
CDR3aa: CASSLGGNTIYF

d_gene: TRBD2
j_gene: TRBJ2-5
v_gene: TRBV5-4
abundance: NA
CDR3nt: TGTGCCAGCAGCTCGCCGGGACTAGCGGGGGGGCCCGAGGAGACCCAGTACTTC
CDR3aa: CASSSPGLAGGPEETQYF

d_gene: TRBD1
j_gene: TRBJ2-1
v_gene: TRBV2
abundance: NA
CDR3nt: TGTGCCAGCAGGGAACAGGGGGACGAGCAGTTCTTC
CDR3aa: CASREQGDEQFF

d_gene: NA
j_gene: TRBJ2-1
v_gene: TRBV19
abundance: NA
CDR3nt: TGTGCCAGTTCGTCGGGCTGGGGGTTTATGGCCAATGAGCAGTTCTTC
CDR3aa: CASSSGWGFMANEQFF

d_gene: TRBD2
j_gene: TRBJ2-1
v_gene: TRBV19
abundance: NA
CDR3nt: TGTGCCAGTAGCCCGGGACTAGCGGGGAATGAGCAGTTCTTC
CDR3aa: CASSPGLAGNEQFF

d_gene: TRBD1
j_gene: TRBJ2-3
v_gene: TRBV18
abundance: NA
CDR3nt: TGTGCCAGCTCACCTCGAGGACAGGGGCAGGGTACGCAGTATTTT
CDR3aa: CASSPRGQGQGTQYF

d_gene: NA
j_gene: TRBJ1-5
v_gene: TRBV19
abundance: NA
CDR3nt: TGTGCCAGTAGGGGAGCGAATCAGCCCCAGCATTTT
CDR3aa: CASRGANQPQHF

d_gene: TRBD1
j_gene: TRBJ1-3
v_gene: TRBV6-6
abundance: NA
CDR3nt: TGTGCCAGCAGCGAACCGGGACAGGCAAGAAACACCATATATTTT
CDR3aa: CASSEPGQARNTIYF

d_gene: TRBD2
j_gene: TRBJ2-7
v_gene: TRBV5-4
abundance: NA
CDR3nt: TGTGCCAGCAGCTTGGGGACTAGAAGGAGCTCCTACGAGCAGTACTTC
CDR3aa: CASSLGTRRSSYEQYF

d_gene: NA
j_gene: TRBJ2-2
v_gene: TRBV7-2
abundance: NA
CDR3nt: TGTGCCAGCAGCTTAGAGACAGACACCGGGGAGCTGTTTTTT
CDR3aa: CASSLETDTGELFF

d_gene: TRBD1
j_gene: TRBJ1-1
v_gene: TRBV5-4
abundance: NA
CDR3nt: TGTGCCAGCAGGGCAGGGGGCGAGGGGAACACTGAAGCTTTCTTT
CDR3aa: CASRAGGEGNTEAFF

d_gene: NA
j_gene: TRBJ1-4
v_gene: TRBV28
abundance: NA
CDR3nt: TGTGCCAGCAGTCTTCAGGGTGCCCGGGGTGAAAAACTGTTTTTT
CDR3aa: CASSLQGARGEKLFF

d_gene: TRBD1
j_gene: TRBJ1-4
v_gene: TRBV4-1
abundance: medium-sized
CDR3nt: TGCGCCAGCAGCAGACCGGACAGGAATGAAAAACTGTTTTTT
CDR3aa: CASSRPDRNEKLFF

d_gene: NA
j_gene: TRBJ1-1
v_gene: TRBV11-2
abundance: NA
CDR3nt: TGTGCCAGCAGCTTAGGTGGCAGCCTCAACACTGAAGCTTTCTTT
CDR3aa: CASSLGGSLNTEAFF

d_gene: NA
j_gene: TRBJ2-5
v_gene: TRBV6-6
abundance: NA
CDR3nt: TGTGCCAGCAGCACGGACCACCAAGAGACCCAGTACTTC
CDR3aa: CASSTDHQETQYF

d_gene: NA
j_gene: TRBJ2-7
v_gene: TRBV11-2
abundance: NA
CDR3nt: TGTGCCAGCAGCTTAGAACGGGTAAACTACGAGCAGTACTTC
CDR3aa: CASSLERVNYEQYF

d_gene: NA
j_gene: TRBJ2-3
v_gene: TRBV11-2
abundance: NA
CDR3nt: TGTGCCAGCAGCTTAGACGGGGCATTTTCAGATACGCAGTATTTT
CDR3aa: CASSLDGAFSDTQYF

d_gene: NA
j_gene: TRBJ2-3
v_gene: TRBV2
abundance: NA
CDR3nt: TGTGCCAGCAGGCTAATCCTATTGACAGATACGCAGTATTTT
CDR3aa: CASRLILLTDTQYF

d_gene: TRBD1
j_gene: TRBJ1-2
v_gene: TRBV2
abundance: NA
CDR3nt: TGTGCCAGCACCTTGGACAGGGAGGGAGGCTACACCTTC
CDR3aa: CASTLDREGGYTF

d_gene: TRBD1
j_gene: TRBJ2-2
v_gene: TRBV19
abundance: NA
CDR3nt: TGTGCCAGTAGTATTCAGGGACAGGGGGCGGACACCGGGGAGCTGTTTTTT
CDR3aa: CASSIQGQGADTGELFF

d_gene: NA
j_gene: TRBJ1-2
v_gene: TRBV21-1
abundance: few
CDR3nt: TGTGCCAGCAGCAAAGTGGCCGACAGCTATGGCTACACCTTC
CDR3aa: CASSKVADSYGYTF

d_gene: NA
j_gene: TRBJ1-2
v_gene: TRBV6-1
abundance: NA
CDR3nt: TGTGCCAGCAGGGAAAGGCTCTCCTCCGGCTACACCTTC
CDR3aa: CASRERLSSGYTF

d_gene: NA
j_gene: TRBJ1-1
v_gene: TRBV19
abundance: NA
CDR3nt: TGTGCCAGTAGTATAGATGAGGGAACTGAAGCTTTCTTT
CDR3aa: CASSIDEGTEAFF